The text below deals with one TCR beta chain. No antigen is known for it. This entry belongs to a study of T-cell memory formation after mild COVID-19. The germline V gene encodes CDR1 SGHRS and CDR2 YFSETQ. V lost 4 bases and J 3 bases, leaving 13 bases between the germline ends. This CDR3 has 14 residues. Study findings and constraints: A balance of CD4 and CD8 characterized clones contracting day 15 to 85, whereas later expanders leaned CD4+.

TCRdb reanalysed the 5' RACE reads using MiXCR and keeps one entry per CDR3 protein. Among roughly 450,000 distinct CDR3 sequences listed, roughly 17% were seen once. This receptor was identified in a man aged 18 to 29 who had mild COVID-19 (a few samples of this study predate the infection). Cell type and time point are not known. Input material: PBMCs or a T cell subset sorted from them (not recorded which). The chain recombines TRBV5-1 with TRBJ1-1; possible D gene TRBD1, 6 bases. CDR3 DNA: TGCGCCAGCAGCCCGGCCGGGACATACACTGAAGCTTTCTTT. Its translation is CASSPAGTYTEAFF.